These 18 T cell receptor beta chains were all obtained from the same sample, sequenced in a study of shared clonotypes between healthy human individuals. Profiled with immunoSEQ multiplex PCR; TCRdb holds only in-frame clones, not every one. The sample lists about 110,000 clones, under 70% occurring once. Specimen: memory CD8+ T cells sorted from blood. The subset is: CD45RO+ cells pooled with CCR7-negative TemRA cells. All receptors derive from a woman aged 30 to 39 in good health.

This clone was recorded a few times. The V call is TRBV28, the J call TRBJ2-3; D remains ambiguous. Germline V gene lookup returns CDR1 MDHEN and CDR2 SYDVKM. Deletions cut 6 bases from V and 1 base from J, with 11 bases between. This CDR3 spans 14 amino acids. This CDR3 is CASRGVWGTDTQYF. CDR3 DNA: TGTGCCAGCAGGGGCGTCTGGGGCACAGATACGCAGTATTTT.

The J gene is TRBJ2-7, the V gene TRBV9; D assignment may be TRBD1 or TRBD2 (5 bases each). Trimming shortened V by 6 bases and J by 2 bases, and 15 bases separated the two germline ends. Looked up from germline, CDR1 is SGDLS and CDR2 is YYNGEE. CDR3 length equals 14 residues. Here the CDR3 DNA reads TGTGCCAGCACGCCGGGGCCACCCGCCTACGAGCAGTACTTC. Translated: CASTPGPPAYEQYF.

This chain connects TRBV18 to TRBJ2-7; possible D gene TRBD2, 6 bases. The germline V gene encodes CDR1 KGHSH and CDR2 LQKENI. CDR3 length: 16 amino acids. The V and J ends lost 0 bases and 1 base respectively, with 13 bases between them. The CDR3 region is CASSPPLLAESYEQYF. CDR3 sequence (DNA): TGTGCCAGCTCACCACCTCTTTTAGCGGAGTCCTACGAGCAGTACTTC.

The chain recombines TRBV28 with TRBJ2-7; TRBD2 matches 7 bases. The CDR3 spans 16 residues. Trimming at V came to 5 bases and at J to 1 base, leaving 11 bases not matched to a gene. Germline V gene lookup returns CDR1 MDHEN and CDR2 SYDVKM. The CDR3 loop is CASSPRTRSLSYEQYF. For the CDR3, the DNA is TGTGCCAGCAGTCCCCGGACTAGGTCTCTTTCCTACGAGCAGTACTTC.

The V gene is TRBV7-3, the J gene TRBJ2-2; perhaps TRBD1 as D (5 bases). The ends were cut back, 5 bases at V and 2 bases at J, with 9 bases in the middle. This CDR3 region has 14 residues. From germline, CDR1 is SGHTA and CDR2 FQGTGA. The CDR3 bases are TGTGCCAGCAGCCCCAGGACAAACACCGGGGAGCTGTTTTTT. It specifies CASSPRTNTGELFF.

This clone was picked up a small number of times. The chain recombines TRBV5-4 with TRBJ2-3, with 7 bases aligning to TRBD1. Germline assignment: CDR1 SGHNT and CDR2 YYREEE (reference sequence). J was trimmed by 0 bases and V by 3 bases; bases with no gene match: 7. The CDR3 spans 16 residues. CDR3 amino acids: CASSSIRDSSTDTQYF. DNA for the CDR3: TGTGCCAGCAGCTCAATCCGGGACAGTAGCACAGATACGCAGTATTTT.

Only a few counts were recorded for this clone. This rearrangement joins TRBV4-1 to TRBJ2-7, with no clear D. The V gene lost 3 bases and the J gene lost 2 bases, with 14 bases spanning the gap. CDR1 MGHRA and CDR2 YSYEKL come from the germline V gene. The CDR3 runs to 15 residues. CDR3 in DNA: TGCGCCAGCAGCCAGCACCAAGGGAACGCCTACGAGCAGTACTTC. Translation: CASSQHQGNAYEQYF.

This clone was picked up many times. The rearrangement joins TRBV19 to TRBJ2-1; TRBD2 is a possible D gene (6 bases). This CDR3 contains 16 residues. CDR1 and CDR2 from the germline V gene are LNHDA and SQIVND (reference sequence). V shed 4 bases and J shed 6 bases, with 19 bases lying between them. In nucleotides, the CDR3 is TGTGCCAGTAGTACCAAACTAGCCGGGGGTCCCAATGAGCAGTTCTTC. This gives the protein CASSTKLAGGPNEQFF.

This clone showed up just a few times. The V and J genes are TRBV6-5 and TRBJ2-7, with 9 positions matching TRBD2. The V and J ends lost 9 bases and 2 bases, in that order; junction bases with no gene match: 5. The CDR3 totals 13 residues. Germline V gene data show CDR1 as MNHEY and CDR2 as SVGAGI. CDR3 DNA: TGTGCCAGTTCACTAGCGGGTACCTACGAGCAGTACTTC. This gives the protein CASSLAGTYEQYF.

The CDR3 coding sequence is TGTGCCAGCTGCGGGGCTGGAGAGGCCTACGAGCAGTACTTC. Translated, it gives CASCGAGEAYEQYF. This chain joins TRBV18 and TRBJ2-7, with D tentatively TRBD2 (6 bases). Trimming cost V 7 bases and J 2 bases, with 15 bases left between them. The CDR3 sequence is 14 residues long. CDR1 is KGHSH and CDR2 is LQKENI in the germline V gene.

The CDR3 sequence: CASSSTYGYTF. CDR3 nucleotides: TGTGCCAGCAGCTCCACCTATGGCTACACCTTC. The rearrangement joins TRBV7-2 to TRBJ1-2; no definite D call. Germline values: CDR1 SGHTA, CDR2 FQGNSA. The CDR3 spans 11 residues. Trimming removed 4 bases from V and 4 bases from J, with 4 bases in between.

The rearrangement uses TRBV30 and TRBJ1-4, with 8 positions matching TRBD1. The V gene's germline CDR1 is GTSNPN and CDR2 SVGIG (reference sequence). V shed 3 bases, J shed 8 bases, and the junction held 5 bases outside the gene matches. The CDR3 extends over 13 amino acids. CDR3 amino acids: CAWSAGGKEKLFF. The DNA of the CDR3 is TGTGCCTGGAGCGCAGGGGGCAAAGAAAAACTGTTTTTT.

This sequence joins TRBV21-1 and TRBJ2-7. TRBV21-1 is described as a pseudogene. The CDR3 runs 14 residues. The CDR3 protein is CASNGTANSYEQYF. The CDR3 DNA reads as TGTGCCAGCAATGGTACGGCCAACTCCTACGAGCAGTACTTC.

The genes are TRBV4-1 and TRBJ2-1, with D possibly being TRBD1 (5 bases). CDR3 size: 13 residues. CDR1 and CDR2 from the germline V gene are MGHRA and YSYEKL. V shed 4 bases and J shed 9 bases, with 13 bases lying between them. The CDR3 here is CASSLPRTLEQFF. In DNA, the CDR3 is TGCGCCAGCAGCCTACCCAGGACACTTGAGCAGTTCTTC.

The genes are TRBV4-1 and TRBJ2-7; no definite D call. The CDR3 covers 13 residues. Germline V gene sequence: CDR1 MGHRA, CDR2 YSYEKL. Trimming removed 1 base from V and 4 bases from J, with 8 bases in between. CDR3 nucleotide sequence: TGCGCCAGCAGCCAAGGAGTGGGATACGAGCAGTACTTC. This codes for CASSQGVGYEQYF.

CDR3 coding DNA: TGTGCCAGTGGGGGATTGGTACTTTATCGTGGCTACACCTTC. Translated: CASGGLVLYRGYTF. V gene TRBV28 combines with J gene TRBJ1-2, with a tentative D call TRBD1 (5 bases). This CDR3 is 14 amino acids long. Trimming took off 9 bases at V and 7 bases at J, with 21 bases between the two ends. Germline V lookup: CDR1 MDHEN, CDR2 SYDVKM.

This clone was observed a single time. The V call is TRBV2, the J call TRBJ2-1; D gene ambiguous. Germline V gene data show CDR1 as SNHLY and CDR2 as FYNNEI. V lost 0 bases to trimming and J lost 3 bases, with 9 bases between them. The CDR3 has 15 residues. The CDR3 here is CASSEADGIYNEQFF. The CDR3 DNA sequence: TGTGCCAGCAGTGAAGCCGACGGAATCTACAATGAGCAGTTCTTC. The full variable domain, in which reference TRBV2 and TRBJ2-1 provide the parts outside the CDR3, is EPEVTQTPSHQVTQMGQEVILRCVPISNHLYFYWYRQILGQKVEFLVSFYNNEISEKSEIFDDQFSVERPDGSNFTLKIRSTKLEDSAMYFCASSEADGIYNEQFFGPGTRLTVL.

This CDR3 reads CASSVRGYTDTQYF. The CDR3 nucleotides read TGTGCCAGCAGCGTTCGGGGTTACACAGATACGCAGTATTTT. The chain uses TRBV7-8 and TRBJ2-3; D is possibly TRBD2 (5 bases). This CDR3 comprises 14 residues. In germline, CDR1 is SGHVS, CDR2 FQNEAQ. Trimming pared 5 bases from V and 2 bases from J, leaving 11 bases between.